Each of the 23 T cell receptor beta chains below was sequenced from the same sample in a study of blood T cell repertoires in COVID-19. The method was immunoSEQ multiplex PCR; TCRdb's version includes in-frame clones alone and lacks a portion of them. The sample lists fewer than 300,000 clones; 88% were seen once. Sequenced sample: peripheral blood. The source of these receptors is a man aged 60-69 years who had recovered from COVID-19.

For this clone: One end of the junction fails to match germline, which may point to a read error. The V and J genes are TRBV30 and TRBJ2-7; TRBD1 matches 7 bases. This CDR3 region has 11 residues. Looked up from germline, CDR1 is GTSNPN and CDR2 is SVGIG (reference sequence). The CDR3, as DNA: TGTGCCTGGAACAAACAGGGGCCAAAGGACTTC. Translating gives CAWNKQGPKDF.

The CDR3 DNA sequence: TGTGCCAGCAGCTTAGAGGGAGGCCACTACGAGCAGTACTTC. Translated, it gives CASSLEGGHYEQYF. The V gene is TRBV7-8, the J gene TRBJ2-7, with a weak D call TRBD2 (6 bases). Trimming shortened V by 1 base and J by 3 bases, and 10 bases separated the two germline ends. The CDR3 has 14 residues. Germline CDR1 and CDR2: SGHVS and FQNEAQ.

The genes are TRBV9 and TRBJ2-2, with 10 bases identical to TRBD1. Per germline, CDR1 SGDLS and CDR2 YYNGEE. This CDR3 is 16 amino acids long. V trimming: 4 bases; J trimming: 5 bases; junction bases outside the gene matches: 8. The CDR3 region has the DNA TGTGCCAGCAGCATTCCGACAGGGGGCTCGACCGGGGAGCTGTTTTTT. This sequence encodes CASSIPTGGSTGELFF. Full variable domain (missing parts from reference TRBV9 and TRBJ2-2): DSGVTQTPKHLITATGQRVTLRCSPRSGDLSVYWYQQSLDQGLQFLIQYYNGEERAKGNILERFSAQQFPDLHSELNLSSLELGDSALYFCASSIPTGGSTGELFFGEGSRLTVL.

This clone showed up just once. The chain employs TRBV19 and TRBJ2-2; TRBD2 might be the D (6 bases). Germline CDR1 LNHDA, CDR2 SQIVND (reference sequence). Trimming pared 3 bases from V and 6 bases from J, leaving 14 bases between. CDR3 length: 15 residues. The CDR3 sequence: CASSIPGVGAGELFF. As DNA, the CDR3 is TGTGCCAGTAGTATCCCGGGAGTGGGGGCCGGGGAGCTGTTTTTT. Together with reference TRBV19 and TRBJ2-2, the CDR3 gives the full variable domain: DGGITQSPKYLFRKEGQNVTLSCEQNLNHDAMYWYRQDPGQGLRLIYYSQIVNDFQKGDIAEGYSVSREKKESFPLTVTSAQKNPTAFYLCASSIPGVGAGELFFGEGSRLTVL.

The genes are TRBV6-5 and TRBJ1-2, with 12 nucleotides matching TRBD1. The germline CDR1 and CDR2 sequences are MNHEY and SVGAGI. The CDR3 totals 14 residues. Germline trimming cut 9 bases from V and 6 bases from J; bases unmatched to any gene: 8. The CDR3 region is CASSRDRGQNGYTF. The CDR3 DNA sequence: TGTGCCAGTAGCCGGGACAGGGGGCAGAATGGCTACACCTTC.

The chain joins TRBV3-1 (or the pseudogene TRBV3-2) to TRBJ2-7; weak D call: TRBD1 (5 bases). Trimming left V 1 base short and J 6 bases short, with 13 bases between. The germline V gene has CDR1 LGHDT and CDR2 YNNKEL (reference sequence). This CDR3 contains 14 residues. The CDR3 is CASSQAAGFGEQYF. The CDR3 nucleotides read TGTGCCAGCAGCCAAGCTGCAGGGTTTGGCGAGCAGTACTTC.

This clone was seen only a few times. This chain joins TRBV19 and TRBJ1-5; weak D call: TRBD1 (6 bases). Germline V gene lookup returns CDR1 LNHDA and CDR2 SQIVND (reference sequence). The CDR3 spans 16 residues. Trimming left V 7 bases short and J 1 base short, with 17 bases between. In nucleotides, the CDR3 is TGTGCCAGTACCCCAGGGGAGGGTATAAGCAATCAGCCCCAGCATTTT. Translation gives CASTPGEGISNQPQHF. Complete variable domain (other parts from reference TRBV19 and TRBJ1-5): DGGITQSPKYLFRKEGQNVTLSCEQNLNHDAMYWYRQDPGQGLRLIYYSQIVNDFQKGDIAEGYSVSREKKESFPLTVTSAQKNPTAFYLCASTPGEGISNQPQHFGDGTRLSIL.

This chain joins TRBV7-2 and TRBJ2-1; TRBD2 matches 7 bases. J was trimmed by 8 bases and V by 2 bases; bases with no gene match: 9. Germline CDR1 reads SGHTA; CDR2 reads FQGNSA. The CDR3 loop spans 15 amino acids. CDR3 DNA: TGTGCCAGCAGCTTAATGCGGGGGATTCTTTATGAGCAGTTCTTC. Protein product: CASSLMRGILYEQFF. Variable domain in full (rest from reference TRBV7-2 and TRBJ2-1): GAGVSQSPSNKVTEKGKDVELRCDPISGHTALYWYRQSLGQGLEFLIYFQGNSAPDKSGLPSDRFSAERTGGSVSTLTIQRTQQEDSAVYLCASSLMRGILYEQFFGPGTRLTVL.

The chain uses TRBV5-1 and TRBJ2-2; D might be TRBD2 (6 bases). Germline-derived CDR1 and CDR2 are SGHRS and YFSETQ. The length of the CDR3 is 15 residues. Trimming took 2 bases from V and 5 from J, leaving 13 bases between them. CDR3: CASSFSGTETGELFF. As DNA, the CDR3 is TGCGCCAGCAGCTTTTCCGGGACTGAGACCGGGGAGCTGTTTTTT.

This clone appeared once. The chain employs TRBV9 and TRBJ2-3; TRBD2 matches at 7 bases. The junction had 7 bases not matched to a gene; V was cut back by 3 bases and J by 0 bases. The CDR3 extends over 16 amino acids. In germline, CDR1 is SGDLS, CDR2 YYNGEE. The CDR3 sequence is CASSASSGSSTDTQYF. The CDR3 DNA reads as TGTGCCAGCAGCGCGTCTAGCGGAAGTAGCACAGATACGCAGTATTTT.

The chain carries TRBV6-1 and TRBJ1-2, with 8 bases fitting TRBD1. V was clipped by 4 bases and J by 2 bases; unmatched bases: 6. The CDR3 runs 15 residues. Germline assignment: CDR1 MNHNS and CDR2 SASEGT. This CDR3 is CASSGQGRGNYGYTF. The DNA of the CDR3 is TGTGCCAGCAGTGGACAGGGGAGGGGAAACTATGGCTACACCTTC.

The chain is built from TRBV19 and TRBJ2-1, with 9 bases matching TRBD2. The CDR3 totals 12 residues. V trimming: 5 bases; J trimming: 9 bases; junction bases outside the gene matches: 2. The V gene's germline CDR1 is LNHDA and CDR2 SQIVND (reference sequence). CDR3 nucleotide sequence: TGTGCCAGTAGTTCTAGCGGGGTTGAGCAGTTCTTC. The encoded protein is CASSSSGVEQFF.

This clone was observed a few times. This chain connects TRBV6-1 to TRBJ2-1, with TRBD2 as a possible D gene (7 bases). V lost 3 bases, J lost 1 base, and 16 bases lay in between. The CDR3 length is 17 residues. Germline CDR1 reads MNHNS; CDR2 reads SASEGT. Written as DNA, the CDR3 is TGTGCCAGCAGTGAGGTGCCCGGGGGGCCTTCCTACAATGAGCAGTTCTTC. Its translation: CASSEVPGGPSYNEQFF.

This clone has a single count. The chain links TRBV5-1 to TRBJ2-1; 8 bases line up with TRBD1. The J segment lost 1 base and the V segment lost 8 bases, leaving 8 bases of the junction unmatched. Looked up from germline, CDR1 is SGHRS and CDR2 is YFSETQ. This CDR3 is 15 amino acids long. The CDR3 reads CASCHGQGSYNEQFF. Here the CDR3 DNA reads TGCGCCAGTTGCCATGGACAGGGTTCCTACAATGAGCAGTTCTTC.

This clone was counted a single time. The chain combines TRBV15 with TRBJ2-1; the match to TRBD2 covers 9 bases. CDR3 length: 13 residues. Germline CDR1 LNHNV, CDR2 YYDKDF (reference sequence). With 8 bases clipped from V and 8 bases from J, the junction kept 7 bases outside the gene matches. The CDR3 loop reads CATGTSPMDEQFF. CDR3 DNA: TGTGCCACCGGGACTAGCCCCATGGATGAGCAGTTCTTC.

The chain has TRBV3-1 (or the pseudogene TRBV3-2) and TRBJ2-2; 12 bases map to TRBD1. V dropped 2 bases and J dropped 9; count of bases not matched to a gene: 7. CDR3 length: 16 residues. The germline gives CDR1 LGHDT, CDR2 YNNKEL (reference sequence). In DNA, the CDR3 is TGTGCCAGCAGCCAACCGGGACAGGGGGCTCTAAGGGAGCTGTTTTTT. Encoded protein: CASSQPGQGALRELFF.

The V and J genes are TRBV27 and TRBJ1-2, with D perhaps TRBD1 (6 bases). V lost 0 bases and J lost 8, with 16 bases in between. Per the germline V gene, CDR1 is MNHEY and CDR2 is SMNVEV (reference sequence). This CDR3 is built from 15 residues. The DNA for the CDR3 is TGTGCCAGCAGTTTATCGCGGACAGTCGCCCTCGGCTACACCTTC. Its protein product is CASSLSRTVALGYTF.

The J gene is TRBJ2-1, the V gene TRBV10-3, with 8 nucleotides matching TRBD1. The CDR3 spans 13 residues. Germline-derived CDR1 and CDR2 are ENHRY and SYGVKD. With V trimmed by 10 bases and J by 1 base, 3 bases remained unmatched. CDR3 in amino acids: CATTGVSYNEQFF. CDR3 nucleotide sequence: TGTGCCACGACAGGGGTTTCCTACAATGAGCAGTTCTTC.

This clone was seen only once. This chain joins TRBV21-1 and TRBJ2-7; TRBD2 was called by the table and not checked on the DNA. TRBV21-1 is given as a pseudogene. The CDR3 runs to 16 residues. The CDR3 sequence is CASSNLALKSAYEQYF. The DNA of the CDR3 is TGTGCCAGCAGCAACCTTGCTCTCAAGAGCGCCTACGAGCAGTACTTC.

The gene calls are TRBV6-5 and TRBJ2-7, with 12 bases fitting TRBD2. The CDR3 covers 15 residues. Germline values: CDR1 MNHEY, CDR2 SVGAGI. V lost 7 bases, J lost 2 bases, and 6 bases stayed unmatched. For the CDR3, the DNA is TGTGCCAGCATGACTAGCGGGGGATTAACCTACGAGCAGTACTTC. Its translation is CASMTSGGLTYEQYF.

The V call is TRBV18, the J call TRBJ2-1, with D perhaps TRBD2 (6 bases). CDR3 length: 15 residues. Germline V gene sequence: CDR1 KGHSH, CDR2 LQKENI. The V end was cut by 6 bases, the J end by 6 bases, with 18 bases between. The CDR3 nucleotides are TGTGCCAGCTCCCAGGTTGGAGGGGAGAGCAATGAGCAGTTCTTC. It codes for CASSQVGGESNEQFF.

This clone was detected once. The chain is built from TRBV24-1 and TRBJ2-3, with 12 bases that match TRBD2. CDR3 size: 18 residues. V gave up 3 bases and J gave up 2 bases; unmatched junction bases: 8. Germline CDR1 is KGHDR and CDR2 is SFDVKD. Here the CDR3 reads CATSDPGASGGDTDTQYF. Written as DNA, the CDR3 is TGTGCCACCAGTGATCCCGGAGCTAGCGGGGGGGACACAGATACGCAGTATTTT.

In nucleotides, the CDR3 is TGTGCCAGCCGTCTCGACTGGAGCTCCTACGAGCAGTACTTC. This sequence encodes CASRLDWSSYEQYF. The rearrangement joins TRBV6-5 to TRBJ2-7; D ambiguous. Germline-derived CDR1 and CDR2 are MNHEY and SVGAGI. Between the trimmed V and J ends, which lost 8 bases and 0 bases, there was a span of 14 bases. The CDR3 totals 14 residues.